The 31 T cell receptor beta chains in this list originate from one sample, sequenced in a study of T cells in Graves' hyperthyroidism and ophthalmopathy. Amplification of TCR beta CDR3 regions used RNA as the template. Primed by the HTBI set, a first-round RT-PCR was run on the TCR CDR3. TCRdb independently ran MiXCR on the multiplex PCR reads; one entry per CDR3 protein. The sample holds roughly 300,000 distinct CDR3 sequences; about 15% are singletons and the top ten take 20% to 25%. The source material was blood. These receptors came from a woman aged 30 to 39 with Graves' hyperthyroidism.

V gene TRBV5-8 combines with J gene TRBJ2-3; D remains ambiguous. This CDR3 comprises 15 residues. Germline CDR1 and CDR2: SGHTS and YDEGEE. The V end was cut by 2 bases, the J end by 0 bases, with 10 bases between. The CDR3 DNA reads TGTGCCAGCAGCTTTAGACGGTCTAGCACAGATACGCAGTATTTT. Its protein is CASSFRRSSTDTQYF.

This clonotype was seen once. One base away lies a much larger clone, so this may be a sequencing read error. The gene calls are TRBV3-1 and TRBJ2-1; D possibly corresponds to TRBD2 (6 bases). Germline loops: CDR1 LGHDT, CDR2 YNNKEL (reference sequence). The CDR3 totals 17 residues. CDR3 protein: CASSQDTEGPNLNERFF. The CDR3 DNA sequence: TGTGCCAGCAGCCAAGATACGGAGGGACCCAATCTCAATGAGCGGTTCTTC.

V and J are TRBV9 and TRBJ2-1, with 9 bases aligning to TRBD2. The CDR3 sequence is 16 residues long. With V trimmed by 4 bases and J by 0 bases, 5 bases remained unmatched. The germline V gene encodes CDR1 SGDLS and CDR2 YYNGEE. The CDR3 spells CASSPNSGSSYNEQFF. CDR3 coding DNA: TGTGCCAGCAGCCCAAATAGCGGGAGCTCCTACAATGAGCAGTTCTTC.

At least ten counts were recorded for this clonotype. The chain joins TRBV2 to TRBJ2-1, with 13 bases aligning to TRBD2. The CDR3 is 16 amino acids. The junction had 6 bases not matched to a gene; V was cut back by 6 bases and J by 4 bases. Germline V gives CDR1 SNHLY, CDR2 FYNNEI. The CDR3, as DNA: TGTGCCAGCAGAGCCGGGACTAGCGGGACTTACAATGAGCAGTTCTTC. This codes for CASRAGTSGTYNEQFF.

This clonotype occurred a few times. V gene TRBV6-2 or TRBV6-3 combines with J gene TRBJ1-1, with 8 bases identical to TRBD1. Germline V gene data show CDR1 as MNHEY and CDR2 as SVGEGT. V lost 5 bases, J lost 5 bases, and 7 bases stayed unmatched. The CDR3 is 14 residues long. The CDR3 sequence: CASSGRTGWTEAFF. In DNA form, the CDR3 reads TGTGCCAGCAGTGGAAGGACAGGGTGGACTGAAGCTTTCTTT.

Written as DNA, the CDR3 is TGCAGTGCGAGGCTCCCTCTTAGCGGGAGGTGGGAAGAGACCCAGTACTTC. This gives the protein CSARLPLSGRWEETQYF. The V and J genes are TRBV20-1 and TRBJ2-5; 10 bases fit TRBD2. Trimming cost V 6 bases and J 3 bases; bases outside gene matches: 16. This CDR3 comprises 17 residues. In germline, CDR1 is DFQATT, CDR2 SNEGSKA (reference sequence).

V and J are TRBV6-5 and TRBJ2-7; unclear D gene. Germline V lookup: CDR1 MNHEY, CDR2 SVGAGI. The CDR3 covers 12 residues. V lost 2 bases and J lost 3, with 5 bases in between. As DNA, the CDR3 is TGTGCCAGCAGTTACGTCGGCTACGAGCAGTACTTC. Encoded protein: CASSYVGYEQYF.

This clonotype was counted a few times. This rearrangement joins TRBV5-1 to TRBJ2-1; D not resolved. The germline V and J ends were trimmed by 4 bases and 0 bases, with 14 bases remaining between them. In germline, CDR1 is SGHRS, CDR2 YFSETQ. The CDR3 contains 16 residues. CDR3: CASSATQIFSYNEQFF. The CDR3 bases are TGCGCCAGCAGCGCAACACAGATATTCTCCTACAATGAGCAGTTCTTC.

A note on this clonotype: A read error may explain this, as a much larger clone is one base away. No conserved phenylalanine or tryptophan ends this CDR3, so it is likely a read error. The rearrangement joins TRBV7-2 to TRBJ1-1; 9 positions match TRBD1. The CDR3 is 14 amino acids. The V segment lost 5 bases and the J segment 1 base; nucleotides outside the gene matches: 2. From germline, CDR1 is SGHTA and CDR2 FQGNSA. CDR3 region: CASSQTGGNTEAFL. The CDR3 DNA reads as TGTGCCAGCAGCCAGACAGGGGGGAACACTGAAGCTTTCCTT.

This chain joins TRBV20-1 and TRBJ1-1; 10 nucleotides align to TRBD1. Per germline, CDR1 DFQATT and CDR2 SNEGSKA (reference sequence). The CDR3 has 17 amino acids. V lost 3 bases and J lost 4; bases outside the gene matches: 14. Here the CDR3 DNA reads TGCAGTGCTAGGAGAAGGACAGGGGGTGGGGCAAGCACTGAAGCTTTCTTT. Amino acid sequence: CSARRRTGGGASTEAFF.

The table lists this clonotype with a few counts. CDR3 region: CSAAGTGGEYQETQYF. The DNA of the CDR3 is TGCAGTGCTGCCGGGACAGGGGGCGAGTACCAAGAGACCCAGTACTTC. V gene TRBV20-1 combines with J gene TRBJ2-5; the match to TRBD1 covers 12 bases. Germline V gives CDR1 DFQATT, CDR2 SNEGSKA (reference sequence). V was clipped by 5 bases and J by 0 bases; unmatched bases: 7. The CDR3 consists of 16 residues.

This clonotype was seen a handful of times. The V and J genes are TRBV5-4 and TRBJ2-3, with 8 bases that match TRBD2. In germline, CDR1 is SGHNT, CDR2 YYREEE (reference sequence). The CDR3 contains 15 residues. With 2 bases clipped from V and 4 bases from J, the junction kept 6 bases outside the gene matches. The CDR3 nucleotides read TGTGCCAGCAGCTTCGGAGCGGGAGATCCAGATACGCAGTATTTT. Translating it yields CASSFGAGDPDTQYF.

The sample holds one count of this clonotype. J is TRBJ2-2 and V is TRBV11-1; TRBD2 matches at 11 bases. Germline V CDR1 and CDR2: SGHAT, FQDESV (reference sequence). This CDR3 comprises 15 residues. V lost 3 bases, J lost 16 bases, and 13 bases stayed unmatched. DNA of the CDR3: TGTGCCAGCAGCTTGGGGGTAGCGGGAGGGCCGGGTCCGTTTTTT. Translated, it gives CASSLGVAGGPGPFF.

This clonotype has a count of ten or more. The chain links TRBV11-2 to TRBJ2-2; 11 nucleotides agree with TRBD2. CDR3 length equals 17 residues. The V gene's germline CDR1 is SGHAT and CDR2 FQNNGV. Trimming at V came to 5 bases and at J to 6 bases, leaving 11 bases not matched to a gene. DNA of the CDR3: TGTGCCAGCAGCCCCCTCACTAGCGGGAGTCTAGCCGGGGAGCTGTTTTTT. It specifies CASSPLTSGSLAGELFF.

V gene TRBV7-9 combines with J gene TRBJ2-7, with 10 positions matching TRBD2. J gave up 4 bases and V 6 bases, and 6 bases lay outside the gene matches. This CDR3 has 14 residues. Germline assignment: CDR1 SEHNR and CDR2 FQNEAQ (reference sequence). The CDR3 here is CASRRGLAVYEQYF. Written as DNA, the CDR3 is TGTGCCAGCAGACGTGGACTAGCGGTTTACGAGCAGTACTTC.

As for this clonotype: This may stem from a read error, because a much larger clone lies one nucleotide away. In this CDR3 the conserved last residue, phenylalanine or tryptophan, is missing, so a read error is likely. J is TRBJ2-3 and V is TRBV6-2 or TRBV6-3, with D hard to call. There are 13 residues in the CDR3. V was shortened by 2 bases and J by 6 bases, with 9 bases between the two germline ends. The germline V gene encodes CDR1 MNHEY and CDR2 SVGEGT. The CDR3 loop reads CASSYRASDTQYL. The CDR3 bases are TGTGCCAGCAGTTACAGAGCTTCCGATACGCAGTATCTT.

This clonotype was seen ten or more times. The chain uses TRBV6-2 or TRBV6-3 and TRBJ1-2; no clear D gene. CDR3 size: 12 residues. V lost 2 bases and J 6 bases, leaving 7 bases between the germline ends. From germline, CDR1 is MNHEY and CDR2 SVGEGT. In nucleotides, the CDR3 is TGTGCCAGCAGTTACGTCGGGGATGGCTACACCTTC. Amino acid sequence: CASSYVGDGYTF.

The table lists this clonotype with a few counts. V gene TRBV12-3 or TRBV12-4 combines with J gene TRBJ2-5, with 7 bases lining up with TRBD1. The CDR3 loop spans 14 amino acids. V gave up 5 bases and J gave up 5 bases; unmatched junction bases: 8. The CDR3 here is CASSRLGGGETQYF. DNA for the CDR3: TGTGCCAGCAGTCGTTTAGGGGGCGGGGAGACCCAGTACTTC.

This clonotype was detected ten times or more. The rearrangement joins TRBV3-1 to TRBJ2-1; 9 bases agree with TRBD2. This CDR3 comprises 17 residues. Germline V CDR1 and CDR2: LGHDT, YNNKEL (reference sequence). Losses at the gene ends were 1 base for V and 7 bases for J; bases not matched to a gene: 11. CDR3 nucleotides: TGTGCCAGCAGCCAAGTGCGCGGGAGGGACCCGGGGAATGAGCAGTTCTTC. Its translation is CASSQVRGRDPGNEQFF.

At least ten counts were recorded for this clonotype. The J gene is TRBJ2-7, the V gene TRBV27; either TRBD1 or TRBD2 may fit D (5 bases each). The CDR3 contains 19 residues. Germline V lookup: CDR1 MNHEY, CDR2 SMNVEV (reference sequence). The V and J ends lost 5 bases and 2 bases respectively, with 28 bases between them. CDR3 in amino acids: CASSRGEGVWGRYPYEQYF. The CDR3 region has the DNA TGTGCCAGCAGTCGGGGAGAGGGAGTTTGGGGACGGTATCCCTACGAGCAGTACTTC.

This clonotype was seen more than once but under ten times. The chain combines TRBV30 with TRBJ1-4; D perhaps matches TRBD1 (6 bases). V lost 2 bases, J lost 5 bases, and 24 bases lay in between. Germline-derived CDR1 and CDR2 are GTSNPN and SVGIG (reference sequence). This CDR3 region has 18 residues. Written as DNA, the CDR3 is TGTGCCTGGAGTCCCAGAACGGCGGGGGGCAAGCCCAATGAAAAACTGTTTTTT. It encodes CAWSPRTAGGKPNEKLFF.

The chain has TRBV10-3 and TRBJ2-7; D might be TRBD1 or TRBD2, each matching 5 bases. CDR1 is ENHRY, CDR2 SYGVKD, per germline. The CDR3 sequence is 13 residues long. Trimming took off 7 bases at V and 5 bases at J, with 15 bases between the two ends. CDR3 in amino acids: CAINRDPGDEQYF. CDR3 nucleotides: TGTGCCATCAACCGGGACCCCGGCGACGAGCAGTACTTC.

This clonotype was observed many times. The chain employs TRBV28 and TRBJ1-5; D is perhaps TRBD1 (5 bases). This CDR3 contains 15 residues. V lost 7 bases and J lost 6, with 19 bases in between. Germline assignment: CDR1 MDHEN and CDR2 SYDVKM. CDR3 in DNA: TGTGCCAGCAACTCCCCTCAGGGAAGACTTCAGCCCCAGCATTTT. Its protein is CASNSPQGRLQPQHF.

The CDR3 protein is CASSSIAGPTDTQYF. In nucleotides, the CDR3 is TGCGCCAGCAGCTCCATAGCGGGACCCACAGATACGCAGTATTTT. V gene TRBV5-1 combines with J gene TRBJ2-3; 8 bases fit TRBD2. The CDR3 is made up of 15 amino acids. The ends lost 3 bases at V and 2 bases at J; junction bases unmatched: 5. CDR1 SGHRS and CDR2 YFSETQ come from the germline V gene.

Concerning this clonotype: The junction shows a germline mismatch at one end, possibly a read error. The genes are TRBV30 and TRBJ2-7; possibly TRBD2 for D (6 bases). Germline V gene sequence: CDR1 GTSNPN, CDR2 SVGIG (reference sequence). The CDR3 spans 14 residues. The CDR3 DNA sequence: TGTGCCGGAGAACGGGACTTCAGTTCCTCCGAGCAGTACTTC. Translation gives CAGERDFSSSEQYF. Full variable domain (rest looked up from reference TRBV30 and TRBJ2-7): SQTIHQWPATLVQPVGSPLSLECTVEGTSNPNLYWYRQAAGRGLQLLFYSVGIGQISSEVPQNLSASRPQDRQFILSSKKLLLSDSGFYLCAGERDFSSSEQYFGPGTRLTVT.

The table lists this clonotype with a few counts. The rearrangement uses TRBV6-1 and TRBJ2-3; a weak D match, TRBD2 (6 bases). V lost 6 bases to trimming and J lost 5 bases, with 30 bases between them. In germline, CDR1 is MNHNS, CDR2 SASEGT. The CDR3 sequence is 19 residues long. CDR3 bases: TGTGCCAGCAGCCACCACCCCTTTACGGGGGAGGACCAGGGAGATACGCAGTATTTT. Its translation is CASSHHPFTGEDQGDTQYF.

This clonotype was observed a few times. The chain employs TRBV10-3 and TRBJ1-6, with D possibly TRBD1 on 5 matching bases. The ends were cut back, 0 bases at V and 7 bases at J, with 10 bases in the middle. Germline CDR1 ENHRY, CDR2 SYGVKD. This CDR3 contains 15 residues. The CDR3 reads CAISESRGENSPLHF. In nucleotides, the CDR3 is TGTGCCATCAGTGAGTCGAGAGGGGAGAATTCACCCCTCCACTTT.

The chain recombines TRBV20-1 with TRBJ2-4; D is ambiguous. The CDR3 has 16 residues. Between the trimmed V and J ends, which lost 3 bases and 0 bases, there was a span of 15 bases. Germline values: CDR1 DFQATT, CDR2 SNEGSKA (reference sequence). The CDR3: CSASGLGDLAKNIQYF. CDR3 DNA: TGCAGTGCTAGTGGGCTTGGAGATTTAGCCAAAAACATTCAGTACTTC.

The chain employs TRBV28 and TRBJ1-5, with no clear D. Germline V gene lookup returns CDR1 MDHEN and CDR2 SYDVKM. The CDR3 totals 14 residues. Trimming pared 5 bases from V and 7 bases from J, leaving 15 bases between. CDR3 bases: TGTGCCAGCAGTGCCCCTGATCGGGGACAGCCCCAGCATTTT. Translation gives CASSAPDRGQPQHF.

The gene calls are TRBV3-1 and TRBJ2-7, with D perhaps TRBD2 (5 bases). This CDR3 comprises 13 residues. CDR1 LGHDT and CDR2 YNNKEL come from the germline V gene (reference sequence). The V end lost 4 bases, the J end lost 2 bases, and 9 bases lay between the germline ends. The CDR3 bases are TGTGCCAGCAGCCCCCGAGGGCCCTACGAGCAGTACTTC. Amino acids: CASSPRGPYEQYF.

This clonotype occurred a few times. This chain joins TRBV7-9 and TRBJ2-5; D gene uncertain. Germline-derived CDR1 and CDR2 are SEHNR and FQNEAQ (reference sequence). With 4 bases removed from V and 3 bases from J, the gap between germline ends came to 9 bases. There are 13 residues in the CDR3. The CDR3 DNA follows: TGTGCCAGCAGCTCTTCCCCAGAAGAGACCCAGTACTTC. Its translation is CASSSSPEETQYF.